Below, 31 T cell receptor beta chains from the same sample are listed, as sequenced in a study of early T cells in non-severe SARS-CoV-2 infection. TCRdb independently ran MiXCR on the 5' RACE reads; one entry per CDR3 protein. Among 55,000 or so distinct CDR3 sequences listed, approximately 12% were seen once. The sequenced sample consisted of whole blood. The receptors originated from an adult who was a healthcare worker with PCR-confirmed SARS-CoV-2 infection or an uninfected control (not recorded which).

This clonotype has only a few counts. V usage is TRBV28 and J usage is TRBJ1-2; 8 positions match TRBD1. CDR3 length equals 17 residues. Germline loops: CDR1 MDHEN, CDR2 SYDVKM. V shed 2 bases and J 3 bases; nucleotides not matched to a gene: 11. DNA of the CDR3: TGTGCCAGCAGTTTAGCCGGCGGGACAGGAATATACTATGGCTACACCTTC. Translated: CASSLAGGTGIYYGYTF.

The V call is TRBV2, the J call TRBJ1-1, with D perhaps TRBD1 (6 bases). This CDR3 contains 15 residues. Looked up from germline, CDR1 is SNHLY and CDR2 is FYNNEI. V was pared by 7 bases and J by 0 bases, with 15 bases between. CDR3 nucleotide sequence: TGTGCCAGCAATTATAGGGACATTTTGAACACTGAAGCTTTCTTT. Protein product: CASNYRDILNTEAFF.

This clonotype was seen more than once but under ten times. The chain has TRBV5-1 and TRBJ2-3, with a tentative D call TRBD2 (5 bases). Germline assignment: CDR1 SGHRS and CDR2 YFSETQ. The V end lost 0 bases, the J end lost 4 bases, and 9 bases lay between the germline ends. The CDR3 is 14 amino acids. Here the CDR3 DNA reads TGCGCCAGCAGCTTGGGAGGGTACGCAGATACGCAGTATTTT. Translated: CASSLGGYADTQYF.

The V gene is TRBV5-6, the J gene TRBJ2-6; TRBD2 matches at 7 bases. V shed 5 bases and J 0 bases; nucleotides not matched to a gene: 14. Germline assignment: CDR1 SGHDT and CDR2 YYEEEE. This CDR3 contains 19 residues. The CDR3 DNA follows: TGTGCCAGCAGTTACCCCTCGGGGGGTGCCCGCTCTGGGGCCAACGTCCTGACTTTC. Translated, it gives CASSYPSGGARSGANVLTF.

Ten or more counts support this clonotype. The gene calls are TRBV11-3 and TRBJ2-1; D not resolved. V lost 1 base, J lost 7 bases, and 8 bases lay in between. In germline, CDR1 is SGHNT, CDR2 YENEEA. The CDR3 is 13 amino acids. CDR3 sequence (DNA): TGTGCCAGCAGCTTAGGGACCTCAAATGAGCAGTTCTTC. This sequence encodes CASSLGTSNEQFF.

The V call is TRBV7-9, the J call TRBJ2-7, with D perhaps matching TRBD2 (6 bases). CDR1 SEHNR and CDR2 FQNEAQ come from the germline V gene (reference sequence). V was trimmed by 3 bases and J by 3 bases, leaving 9 bases between them. CDR3 length equals 13 residues. The CDR3 DNA reads as TGTGCCAGCAGCTTCCCGGGACTCTACGAGCAGTACTTC. It encodes CASSFPGLYEQYF.

Many counts were recorded for this clonotype. The J gene is TRBJ2-1, the V gene TRBV5-4; D is perhaps TRBD1 or TRBD2 (6 bases each). V was cut by 4 bases and J by 7 bases, with 21 bases left in between. CDR3 length: 16 amino acids. Germline values: CDR1 SGHNT, CDR2 YYREEE (reference sequence). The CDR3 nucleotides read TGTGCCAGCAGCCAGCCTCCGAGGGGGGTTAAAAATGAGCAGTTCTTC. Amino acid sequence: CASSQPPRGVKNEQFF.

Of note for this clonotype: Given a much more abundant clone one base away, this may be a read error. The DNA of the CDR3 is TGTGTCAGCAGCCCCCACGGCAGCCAAACTTCGCGGGACGAGCAGTACTTC. It translates to CVSSPHGSQTSRDEQYF. The gene calls are TRBV9 and TRBJ2-7; weak D call: TRBD2 (5 bases). Germline V gene lookup returns CDR1 SGDLS and CDR2 YYNGEE. This CDR3 is built from 17 residues.

V gene TRBV12-3 or TRBV12-4 combines with J gene TRBJ2-2, with D hard to call. Deletions cut 6 bases from V and 6 bases from J, with 11 bases between. The CDR3 length is 13 residues. CDR3 amino acids: CASRTVRAGELFF. The CDR3 DNA is TGTGCCAGCAGAACAGTCCGGGCCGGGGAGCTGTTTTTT.

The chain combines TRBV9 with TRBJ1-2; the D is unclear. Germline CDR1 is SGDLS and CDR2 is YYNGEE. The V and J ends lost 3 bases and 8 bases respectively, with 8 bases between them. This CDR3 contains 11 residues. The CDR3 is CASSGPRGYTF. DNA for the CDR3: TGTGCCAGCAGCGGTCCGCGGGGCTACACCTTC.

The chain combines TRBV29-1 with TRBJ2-7, with no clear D. This CDR3 is 11 amino acids long. Germline CDR1 SQVTM, CDR2 ANQGSEA. V shed 4 bases and J shed 2 bases, with 6 bases lying between them. CDR3 in amino acids: CSVVNPYEQYF. As DNA, the CDR3 is TGCAGCGTTGTAAATCCCTACGAGCAGTACTTC.

This sequence joins TRBV7-8 and TRBJ2-7, with D unresolved. The CDR3 totals 14 residues. The germline gives CDR1 SGHVS, CDR2 FQNEAQ. Trimming removed 2 bases at V and 0 bases at J, with 8 bases between. The chain's CDR3 is CASSLSVSSYEQYF. CDR3 nucleotide sequence: TGTGCCAGCAGCTTATCAGTCAGCTCCTACGAGCAGTACTTC.

V is TRBV29-1 and J is TRBJ2-1; maybe TRBD2 (6 bases). This CDR3 region has 11 residues. Trimming took 3 bases from V and 7 from J, leaving 7 bases between them. In germline, CDR1 is SQVTM, CDR2 ANQGSEA. The CDR3 region has the DNA TGCAGCGTTGAGAGCGGGAATGAGCAGTTCTTC. Translating gives CSVESGNEQFF.

Many counts were recorded for this clonotype. The chain is built from TRBV4-3 and TRBJ2-3, with 8 bases fitting TRBD2. This CDR3 spans 15 amino acids. The germline V gene encodes CDR1 LGHNA and CDR2 YSLEER. The ends lost 1 base at V and 4 bases at J; junction bases unmatched: 4. The CDR3 nucleotides read TGCGCCAGCAGCCAAGCCCCCGGGGGGGCAGATACGCAGTATTTT. Its translation: CASSQAPGGADTQYF.

The chain recombines TRBV20-1 with TRBJ1-5; 8 bases map to TRBD1. The CDR3 is 13 residues long. Germline loops: CDR1 DFQATT, CDR2 SNEGSKA (reference sequence). V was clipped by 2 bases and J by 7 bases; unmatched bases: 4. The CDR3 nucleotides read TGCAGTGCTAGACAGGGGGCACAGCAGCCCCAGCATTTT. Its protein is CSARQGAQQPQHF.

This clonotype has a handful of counts. The chain recombines TRBV5-1 with TRBJ2-1; D remains ambiguous. Germline V gene data show CDR1 as SGHRS and CDR2 as YFSETQ. The CDR3 has 15 amino acids. Between the trimmed V and J ends, which lost 2 bases and 6 bases, there was a span of 15 bases. CDR3: CASSFGRVVGNEQFF. The CDR3 bases are TGCGCCAGCAGCTTCGGTCGGGTAGTAGGCAATGAGCAGTTCTTC.

This clonotype was counted many times. This sequence joins TRBV20-1 and TRBJ2-3; D possibly matches TRBD1 or TRBD2 (5 bases each). The CDR3 runs to 12 residues. V gave up 5 bases and J gave up 6 bases, with 12 bases separating them. Germline V gives CDR1 DFQATT, CDR2 SNEGSKA (reference sequence). The DNA for the CDR3 is TGCAGTGCTCCCCCTTGGGGGGATACGCAGTATTTT. Residues: CSAPPWGDTQYF.

This clonotype came up many times. CDR3 DNA: TGTGCCAGCAGTTTATCCCCTACGTCAGAAGCTTTCTTT. Translating it yields CASSLSPTSEAFF. The chain couples TRBV27 to TRBJ1-1, with D hard to call. Trimming left V 0 bases short and J 8 bases short, with 10 bases between. Looked up from germline, CDR1 is MNHEY and CDR2 is SMNVEV (reference sequence). The CDR3 sequence is 13 residues long.

This clonotype was detected a few times. CDR3 loop: CASSPQAQETQYF. The CDR3 DNA is TGTGCCAGCAGTCCGCAGGCCCAAGAGACCCAGTACTTC. This chain links TRBV6-4 with TRBJ2-5; D is unclear. Trimming took off 5 bases at V and 1 base at J, with 8 bases between the two ends. CDR1 and CDR2 (germline): MRHNA, SNTAGT. This CDR3 has 13 residues.

This clonotype showed up many times. The chain joins TRBV3-2 to TRBJ1-5. TRBV3-2 is a listed pseudogene. This CDR3 region has 12 residues. CDR3 loop: CASSQDFQPQHF. As DNA, the CDR3 is TGTGCCAGCAGCCAAGATTTTCAGCCCCAGCATTTT.

This clonotype was recorded a few times. The chain uses TRBV7-9 and TRBJ2-2, with D possibly being TRBD1 (6 bases). Trimming removed 4 bases at V and 9 bases at J, with 15 bases between. Germline CDR1 SEHNR, CDR2 FQNEAQ (reference sequence). The CDR3 has 14 residues. In nucleotides, the CDR3 is TGTGCCAGCAGCTCCCCGTTGGACAGTAGGGAGCTGTTTTTT. It yields the protein CASSSPLDSRELFF.

Ten or more counts support this clonotype. This sequence joins TRBV18 and TRBJ1-5, with 7 bases aligning to TRBD1. Germline V lookup: CDR1 KGHSH, CDR2 LQKENI. After removal of 5 bases from V and 9 bases from J, the junction contained 10 bases not matched to a gene. The CDR3 runs 14 residues. The chain's CDR3 is CASSGLGTELPQHF. DNA for the CDR3: TGTGCCAGCTCAGGACTCGGGACAGAGCTGCCCCAGCATTTT. The variable domain in full, completed from reference TRBV18 and TRBJ1-5, reads NAGVMQNPRHLVRRRGQEARLRCSPMKGHSHVYWYRQLPEEGLKFMVYLQKENIIDESGMPKERFSAEFPKEGPSILRIQQVVRGDSAAYFCASSGLGTELPQHFGDGTRLSIL.

In this sample, this clonotype turned up many times. V and J are TRBV7-9 and TRBJ2-1, with D maybe TRBD1 (5 bases). CDR3 length: 14 residues. Trimming took off 3 bases at V and 4 bases at J, with 10 bases between the two ends. Germline lookup yields CDR1 SEHNR and CDR2 FQNEAQ (reference sequence). In DNA form, the CDR3 reads TGTGCCAGCAGCTTGGTAGGGGCATACAATGAGCAGTTCTTC. It translates to CASSLVGAYNEQFF.

This clonotype has more than one count but fewer than ten. This rearrangement joins TRBV5-1 to TRBJ2-1; no clear D gene. The CDR3 covers 12 residues. CDR1 is SGHRS and CDR2 is YFSETQ in the germline V gene. Trimming stripped 7 bases from V and 3 bases from J, with 8 bases between. The CDR3 DNA reads TGCGCCAGCTCCAAGATCTACAATGAGCAGTTCTTC. This codes for CASSKIYNEQFF.

This clonotype was observed a single time. Germline is not matched at one junction end, which may reflect a read error. The gene calls are TRBV11-2 and TRBJ1-2; 8 bases align to TRBD1. This CDR3 region has 18 residues. From germline, CDR1 is SGHAT and CDR2 FQNNGV. The CDR3 region has the DNA TGTGCCGGCAGCTTAGATTCCCTCAGGCAGGGGGCCAGCTATGGCTACACCTTC. Translating it yields CAGSLDSLRQGASYGYTF.

This clonotype was picked up many times. The genes are TRBV3-1 and TRBJ1-6; D unresolved. Germline V gene lookup returns CDR1 LGHDT and CDR2 YNNKEL (reference sequence). Between the trimmed V and J ends, which lost 1 base and 14 bases, there was a span of 15 bases. The CDR3 is 14 amino acids. CDR3 bases: TGTGCCAGCAGCCAAGGGGAGCTGGCGGTGTCCCTCCACTTT. Amino acids: CASSQGELAVSLHF.

This clonotype turned up a few times. This chain connects TRBV10-1 to TRBJ1-2; 11 bases fit TRBD1. The CDR3 has 15 amino acids. Unmatched junction bases numbered 7, after V lost 8 bases and J lost 2 bases. CDR1 and CDR2 (germline): WNHNN, SYGVQD (reference sequence). The CDR3 nucleotides read TGCGCCAGCCCCGGGACAGGGGGTAGCAACTATGGCTACACCTTC. Translation: CASPGTGGSNYGYTF.

As regards this clonotype: Being one base from a much bigger clone, this may be a read error. The rearrangement joins TRBV18 to TRBJ1-2; 7 bases align to TRBD1. The CDR3 spans 14 residues. Germline V gene data show CDR1 as KGHSH and CDR2 as LQKENI. The CDR3 DNA reads as TGTGTCAGCTCACCAGAGACAGGGAACTATGGCTACACCTTC. Its protein product is CVSSPETGNYGYTF.

This chain connects TRBV29-1 to TRBJ1-2; no clear D. CDR1 is SQVTM and CDR2 is ANQGSEA in the germline V gene. Trimming pared 7 bases from V and 8 bases from J, leaving 8 bases between. This CDR3 is built from 9 residues. The CDR3 reads CSATPGYTF. The CDR3 DNA sequence: TGCAGCGCCACGCCGGGCTACACCTTC. Filled out from reference TRBV29-1 and TRBJ1-2, the complete variable domain reads SAVISQKPSRDICQRGTSLTIQCQVDSQVTMMFWYRQQPGQSLTLIATANQGSEATYESGFVIDKFPISRPNLTFSTLTVSNMSPEDSSIYLCSATPGYTFGSGTRLTVV.

This clonotype was seen repeatedly, ten times or more. The chain links TRBV12-3 or TRBV12-4 to TRBJ2-1; tentative D call: TRBD1 (6 bases). V was clipped by 10 bases and J by 8 bases, with 15 bases between them. The CDR3 length is 12 residues. CDR3 sequence: CATSRTDHEQFF. The CDR3 nucleotides read TGTGCCACCTCGAGGACAGACCATGAGCAGTTCTTC.

This clonotype was found many times. This rearrangement joins TRBV21-1 to TRBJ2-5; the table's D call TRBD2 went unverified against the DNA. TRBV21-1 is an annotated pseudogene. CDR3 length equals 14 residues. CDR3: CASSKETTQETQYF. CDR3 nucleotide sequence: TGTGCCAGCAGCAAAGAGACTACTCAAGAGACCCAGTACTTC.